The T cell receptor beta chain under discussion was sequenced for a study of T cells in Graves' hyperthyroidism and ophthalmopathy. Study background: Pretreatment peripheral blood was obtained at initial diagnosis. Study-wide results and limits: Blood held most thyroid clonotypes expanded above 0.001 frequency.

Hyperthyroidism in the patients, aged 18 to 65, was newly diagnosed and under 2 months in duration. For the diagnoses, clinical symptoms, serum thyroxine and TRAb, thyroid ultrasound and orbital computed tomography were used. This clonotype was observed many times. Its target is not known. V lost 6 bases and J lost 2; bases outside the gene matches: 6. CDR3 length: 15 residues. CDR1 and CDR2 from the germline V gene are KGHSH and LQKENI. Amplification of TCR beta CDR3 regions was performed using RNA transcripts as template. The HTBI primer set was used in a first-round RT-PCR of the TCR CDR3. One entry per CDR3 protein results from TCRdb running MiXCR on the multiplex PCR reads. The sample lists about 500,000 distinct CDR3 sequences; approximately 16% were seen once.

J is TRBJ2-1 and V is TRBV18, with 8 bases identical to TRBD2. The clonotype was recovered from a woman aged 18-29 years with Graves' hyperthyroidism. Sequencing was done on a sample of blood. Written as DNA, the CDR3 is TGTGCCAGCTCGCTCAATAGCGGGACCTACAATGAGCAGTTCTTC. This gives the protein CASSLNSGTYNEQFF.